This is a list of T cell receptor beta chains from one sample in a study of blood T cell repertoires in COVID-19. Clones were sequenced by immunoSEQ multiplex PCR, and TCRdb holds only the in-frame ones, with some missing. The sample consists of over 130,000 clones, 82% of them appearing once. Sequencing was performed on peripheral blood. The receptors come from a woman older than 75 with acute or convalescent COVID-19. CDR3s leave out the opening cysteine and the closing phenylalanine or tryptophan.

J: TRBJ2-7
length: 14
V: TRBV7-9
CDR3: ASSPLAGGSYYEQY

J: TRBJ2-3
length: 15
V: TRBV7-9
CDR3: ASSSPVLRFTTDTQY

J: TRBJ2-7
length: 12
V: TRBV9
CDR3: ASSVLPGGDEQY

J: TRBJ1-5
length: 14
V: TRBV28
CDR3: ASSPFGTGGDQPQH

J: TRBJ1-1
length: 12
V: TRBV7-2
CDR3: ASRAVGGHAQAF

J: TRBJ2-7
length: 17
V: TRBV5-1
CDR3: ASTRRPIPSGRALGEQY

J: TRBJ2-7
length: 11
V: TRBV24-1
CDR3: ATSDPGAYEQY

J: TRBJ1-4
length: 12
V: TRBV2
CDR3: ASSEDLRGAADL

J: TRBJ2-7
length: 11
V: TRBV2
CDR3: ASRGRFPYEQY

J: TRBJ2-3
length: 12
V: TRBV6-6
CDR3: ASSQQGVPETQY

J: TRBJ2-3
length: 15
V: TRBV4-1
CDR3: ASSPKDSPYYTDTQY

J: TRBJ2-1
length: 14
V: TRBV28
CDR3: ASSLSGGSSYNEQF

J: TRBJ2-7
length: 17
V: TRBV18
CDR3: ASSPRNLGQGLTSYEQY

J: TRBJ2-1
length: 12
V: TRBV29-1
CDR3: SVFSGTAYNEQF

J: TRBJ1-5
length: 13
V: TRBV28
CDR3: ASSSQGVWGQPQH

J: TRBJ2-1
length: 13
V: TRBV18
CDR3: ASSPSGQSFNEQF

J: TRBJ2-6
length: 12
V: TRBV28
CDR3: ATIRVSGANVLT

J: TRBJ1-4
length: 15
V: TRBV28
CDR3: ASSTPFAWGANEKLF

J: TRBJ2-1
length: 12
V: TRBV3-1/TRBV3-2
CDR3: ASSPWTGRHEQF

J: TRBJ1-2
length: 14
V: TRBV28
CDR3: ASSLVPGQETYGYT

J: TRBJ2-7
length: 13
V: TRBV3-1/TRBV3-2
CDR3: ASSLTTGHTYEQY

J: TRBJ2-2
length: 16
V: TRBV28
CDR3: ASSSPGGTGGYTGELF

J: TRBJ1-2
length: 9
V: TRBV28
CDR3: ASSFQYGYT

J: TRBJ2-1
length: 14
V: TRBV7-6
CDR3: ASSPDSTSSYNEQF